This T cell receptor beta chain originates from a study of cytomegalovirus exposure and HLA in healthy donors. Primers for the PCR totalled 60 Vbeta and 13 Jbeta. TCRdb's table, derived via immunoSEQ multiplex PCR, lists solely in-frame clones and lacks some. The top ten hold over 2% of the sample, which has around 130,000 clones, roughly 70% seen once. This clone was observed a few times. Its antigen is undetermined. Participants comprised healthy donors of bone marrow. Losses at the gene ends were 9 bases for V and 0 bases for J; bases not matched to a gene: 6. Looked up from germline, CDR1 is LNHDA and CDR2 is SQIVND (reference sequence). This CDR3 region has 15 residues. Study-wide points: Later analysis associated a missense DCLRE1C variant with TCR beta V- and J-gene trimming. CMV serostatus was the sole immune exposure data available. Reportedly, HLA-A and HLA-B alleles of most subjects were accurately predicted from TCR beta.

The sample was PBMCs. V usage is TRBV19 and J usage is TRBJ2-3; 10 bases match TRBD2. This clonotype originated in a woman aged 35 to 49 in good health and CMV-seropositive. The chain's CDR3 is CASRELAGSTDTQYF. The CDR3 bases are TGTGCCAGCAGAGAACTAGCGGGGAGCACAGATACGCAGTATTTT.